This passage covers 18 T cell receptor beta chains from one sample sequenced in a study of blood T cell repertoires in COVID-19. Profiled with immunoSEQ multiplex PCR; TCRdb holds only in-frame clones, not every one. This table holds 70,000 or so clones, under 95% found once. Sequenced material: peripheral blood. The receptors originated from a human donor in a cohort sampled during active COVID-19.

This sequence joins TRBV19 and TRBJ2-7, with 10 bases fitting TRBD2. V lost 7 bases to trimming and J lost 7 bases; unmatched junction nucleotides: 13. In germline, CDR1 is LNHDA, CDR2 SQIVND (reference sequence). This CDR3 spans 15 amino acids. This CDR3 reads CASTPTWTSGGEQYF. The CDR3 coding sequence is TGTGCCAGTACCCCAACCTGGACTAGCGGAGGAGAGCAGTACTTC. Based on the CDR3 plus reference TRBV19 and TRBJ2-7, the full variable domain is DGGITQSPKYLFRKEGQNVTLSCEQNLNHDAMYWYRQDPGQGLRLIYYSQIVNDFQKGDIAEGYSVSREKKESFPLTVTSAQKNPTAFYLCASTPTWTSGGEQYFGPGTRLTVT.

This clone is a singleton in its sample. The chain couples TRBV28 to TRBJ2-7; unclear D gene. The V gene lost 6 bases and the J gene lost 1 base, with 13 bases spanning the gap. The CDR3 contains 14 residues. From germline, CDR1 is MDHEN and CDR2 SYDVKM. DNA of the CDR3: TGTGCCAGCAGACCTAGTGGCGCGTCCTACGAGCAGTACTTC. It encodes CASRPSGASYEQYF.

CDR3 DNA: TGCGCCAGCAGCCAAGACGGAGGGACAGGGTCCTACGAGCAGTACTTC. Amino acid sequence: CASSQDGGTGSYEQYF. The genes are TRBV4-1 and TRBJ2-7, with 9 bases fitting TRBD1. The CDR3 is 16 amino acids. Germline CDR1 reads MGHRA; CDR2 reads YSYEKL. V lost 0 bases to trimming and J lost 1 base; unmatched junction nucleotides: 4.

The chain couples TRBV27 to TRBJ2-5, with D perhaps TRBD1 (8 bases). This CDR3 comprises 16 residues. Per germline, CDR1 MNHEY and CDR2 SMNVEV (reference sequence). Trimming took 4 bases from V and 5 from J, leaving 20 bases between them. The CDR3 reads CASSSQQGGIEETQYF. For the CDR3, the DNA is TGTGCCAGCAGTTCACAACAGGGGGGGATTGAGGAGACCCAGTACTTC.

For this clone: The same CDR3 is also encoded by other DNA sequences in this sample. The V call is TRBV27, the J call TRBJ1-2; no clear D gene. V was shortened by 2 bases and J by 4 bases, with 5 bases between the two germline ends. Germline assignment: CDR1 MNHEY and CDR2 SMNVEV (reference sequence). The CDR3 loop spans 12 amino acids. Here the CDR3 reads CASSLRGYGYTF. CDR3 nucleotide sequence: TGTGCCAGCAGTTTACGAGGCTATGGCTACACCTTC.

The chain carries TRBV11-2 and TRBJ1-3; 8 bases map to TRBD1. The CDR3 loop spans 17 amino acids. The ends lost 0 bases at V and 4 bases at J; junction bases unmatched: 8. Looked up from germline, CDR1 is SGHAT and CDR2 is FQNNGV. CDR3 loop: CASSLEGTGFRGNTIYF. CDR3 coding DNA: TGTGCCAGCAGCTTAGAGGGGACAGGTTTTCGCGGAAACACCATATATTTT.

The chain joins TRBV29-1 to TRBJ1-2, with D maybe TRBD1 (6 bases). Germline-derived CDR1 and CDR2 are SQVTM and ANQGSEA. With 0 bases removed from V and 4 bases from J, the gap between germline ends came to 9 bases. The CDR3 sequence is 13 residues long. The CDR3 DNA is TGCAGCGTTGAAGAGGGGGCTTCCTATGGCTACACCTTC. Protein product: CSVEEGASYGYTF.

V and J are TRBV7-2 and TRBJ1-1, with 8 bases lining up with TRBD1. J gave up 3 bases and V 2 bases, and 5 bases lay outside the gene matches. This CDR3 region has 15 residues. The germline gives CDR1 SGHTA, CDR2 FQGNSA. For the CDR3, the DNA is TGTGCCAGCAGCTTAACCGGGACAGGTCACACTGAAGCTTTCTTT. Its translation is CASSLTGTGHTEAFF.

The V call is TRBV6-5, the J call TRBJ1-1; 9 bases agree with TRBD1. V dropped 10 bases and J dropped 1; count of bases not matched to a gene: 4. The CDR3 is 13 residues long. Germline V CDR1 and CDR2: MNHEY, SVGAGI. CDR3: CATGQGWNTEAFF. The CDR3 region has the DNA TGTGCCACCGGACAGGGGTGGAACACTGAAGCTTTCTTT.

Worth noting for this clone: The junction departs from the called germline gene at one end, perhaps through a read error. The rearrangement uses TRBV11-2 and TRBJ2-7; D remains unclear. The CDR3 is 15 residues long. CDR1 SGHAT and CDR2 FQNNGV come from the germline V gene. In nucleotides, the CDR3 is TGTGCCAGCAGCTCTCTGGTTGCGCCCTCCGACGAGCAGTACTTC. Amino acid sequence: CASSSLVAPSDEQYF.

The rearrangement links TRBV27 to TRBJ2-7, with TRBD2 identical over 11 bases. CDR3 length equals 15 residues. V lost 3 bases to trimming and J lost 5 bases; unmatched junction nucleotides: 6. Per the germline V gene, CDR1 is MNHEY and CDR2 is SMNVEV (reference sequence). CDR3 in amino acids: CASSFSGGASNEQYF. The CDR3 coding sequence is TGTGCCAGCAGTTTTAGCGGGGGGGCCTCGAACGAGCAGTACTTC.

This chain connects TRBV28 to TRBJ1-5; no clear D. Trimming left V 3 bases short and J 1 base short, with 10 bases between. CDR1 is MDHEN and CDR2 is SYDVKM in the germline V gene. CDR3 size: 15 residues. The CDR3 region is CASSFTGNSNQPQHF. The DNA of the CDR3 is TGTGCCAGCAGTTTTACCGGGAACAGCAATCAGCCCCAGCATTTT.

The chain has TRBV2 and TRBJ2-5; D is perhaps TRBD1 (5 bases). With 3 bases removed from V and 5 bases from J, the gap between germline ends came to 10 bases. Germline V gene sequence: CDR1 SNHLY, CDR2 FYNNEI. The CDR3 is 13 residues long. The CDR3 DNA is TGTGCCAGCAGTGATCCCACAGGCGAGACCCAGTACTTC. It is translated as CASSDPTGETQYF.

The chain combines TRBV28 with TRBJ2-1; 8 bases are shared with TRBD2. Germline V gene sequence: CDR1 MDHEN, CDR2 SYDVKM. V dropped 6 bases and J dropped 12; count of bases not matched to a gene: 16. CDR3 length: 15 amino acids. The DNA for the CDR3 is TGTGCCAGCAGCCCGAGCAGCGGGGAGGCGGGGGGGCAGTTCTTC. Translating gives CASSPSSGEAGGQFF. Full variable domain (missing parts from reference TRBV28 and TRBJ2-1): DVKVTQSSRYLVKRTGEKVFLECVQDMDHENMFWYRQDPGLGLRLIYFSYDVKMKEKGDIPEGYSVSREKKERFSLILESASTNQTSMYLCASSPSSGEAGGQFFGPGTRLTVL.

The chain is built from TRBV5-4 and TRBJ1-1, with 9 bases lining up with TRBD1. The CDR3 covers 13 residues. V shed 5 bases and J 7 bases; nucleotides not matched to a gene: 6. In germline, CDR1 is SGHNT, CDR2 YYREEE (reference sequence). The CDR3 nucleotides read TGTGCCAGCAGTTACGACAGGGGGAGTGAAGCTTTCTTT. Residues: CASSYDRGSEAFF.

The chain employs TRBV6-5 and TRBJ1-5; 8 positions agree with TRBD1. Germline values: CDR1 MNHEY, CDR2 SVGAGI. The CDR3 length is 14 residues. V trimming: 7 bases; J trimming: 3 bases; junction bases outside the gene matches: 5. The CDR3 DNA reads TGTGCCAGCACCCCAGGGGGCGCCAATCAGCCCCAGCATTTT. This sequence encodes CASTPGGANQPQHF.

The rearrangement links TRBV7-9 to TRBJ1-1; D is unclear. The CDR3 spans 16 residues. Germline CDR1 SEHNR, CDR2 FQNEAQ (reference sequence). The V and J ends lost 5 bases and 3 bases respectively, with 19 bases between them. The CDR3 DNA follows: TGTGCCAGCAGCCCCCGAGGAGAGGCGTTAGACACTGAAGCTTTCTTT. Its translation: CASSPRGEALDTEAFF.

Regarding this clone: One junction end does not reproduce the germline sequence, and a read error may be involved. The rearrangement joins TRBV15 to TRBJ1-5, with TRBD1 matching 9 bases. The length of the CDR3 is 12 residues. Germline V gene sequence: CDR1 LNHNV, CDR2 YYDKDF (reference sequence). DNA of the CDR3: TGTGCCACCAGCAGGGAGGGACAGGGATTGGATTTT. The encoded protein is CATSREGQGLDF.